This T cell receptor (beta chain) was identified during a study of identical twins. This clonotype was seen only once. TCRdb re-called the 5' RACE reads with MiXCR, one entry per CDR3 protein. The table records about 330,000 distinct CDR3 sequences, around an eighth of them present only once. These data also formed part of another study, on yellow fever vaccine responses in identical twins.

The specimen sequenced was CD8+ T cells sorted from blood. The receptor comes from a woman aged 18-35 years in good health.

The CDR3 DNA reads as TGTGCCAGCAGTGACGGCTCAACTAGCTACAATGAGCAGTTCTTC. Encoded protein: CASSDGSTSYNEQFF. The gene calls are TRBV2 and TRBJ2-1; tentative D call: TRBD2 (5 bases). Germline assignment: CDR1 SNHLY and CDR2 FYNNEI. Trimming removed 3 bases at V and 3 bases at J, with 12 bases between. This CDR3 is built from 15 residues.